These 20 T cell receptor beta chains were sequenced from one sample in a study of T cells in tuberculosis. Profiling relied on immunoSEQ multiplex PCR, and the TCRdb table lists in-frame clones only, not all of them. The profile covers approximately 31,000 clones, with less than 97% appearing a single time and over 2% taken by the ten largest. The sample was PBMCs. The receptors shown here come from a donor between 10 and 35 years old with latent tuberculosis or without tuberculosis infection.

CDR3 amino acids: CASSVPLSSGTATGELFF. CDR3 nucleotide sequence: TGTGCCAGCAGCGTTCCGTTATCTAGCGGGACCGCGACCGGGGAGCTGTTTTTT. The chain carries TRBV9 and TRBJ2-2; 9 nucleotides line up with TRBD2. After removal of 2 bases from V and 5 bases from J, the junction contained 13 bases not matched to a gene. CDR1 and CDR2 from the germline V gene are SGDLS and YYNGEE. The CDR3 has 18 residues.

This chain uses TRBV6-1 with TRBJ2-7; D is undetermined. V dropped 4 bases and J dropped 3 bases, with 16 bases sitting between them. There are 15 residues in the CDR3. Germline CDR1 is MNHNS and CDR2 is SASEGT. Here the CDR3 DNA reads TGTGCCAGCAGTGTATATCCAGTACAAAACTACGAGCAGTACTTC. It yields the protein CASSVYPVQNYEQYF.

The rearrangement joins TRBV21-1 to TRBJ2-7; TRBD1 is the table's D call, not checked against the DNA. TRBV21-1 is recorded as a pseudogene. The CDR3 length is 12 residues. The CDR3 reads CASSTGGYEQYF. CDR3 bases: TGTGCCAGCAGCACAGGGGGCTACGAGCAGTACTTC.

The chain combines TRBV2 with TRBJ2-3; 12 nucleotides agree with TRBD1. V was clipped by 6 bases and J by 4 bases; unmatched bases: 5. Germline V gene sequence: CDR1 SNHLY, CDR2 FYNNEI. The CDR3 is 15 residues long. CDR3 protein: CASSAGTGGSDTQYF. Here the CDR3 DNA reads TGTGCCAGCAGCGCCGGGACAGGGGGCTCAGATACGCAGTATTTT.

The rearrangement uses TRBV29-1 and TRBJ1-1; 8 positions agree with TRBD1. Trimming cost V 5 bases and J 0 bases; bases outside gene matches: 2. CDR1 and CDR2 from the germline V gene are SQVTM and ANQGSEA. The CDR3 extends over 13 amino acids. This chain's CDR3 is CSVQGQVNTEAFF. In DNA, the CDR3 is TGCAGCGTTCAGGGACAGGTGAACACTGAAGCTTTCTTT. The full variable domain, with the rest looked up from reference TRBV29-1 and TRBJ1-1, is SAVISQKPSRDICQRGTSLTIQCQVDSQVTMMFWYRQQPGQSLTLIATANQGSEATYESGFVIDKFPISRPNLTFSTLTVSNMSPEDSSIYLCSVQGQVNTEAFFGQGTRLTVV.

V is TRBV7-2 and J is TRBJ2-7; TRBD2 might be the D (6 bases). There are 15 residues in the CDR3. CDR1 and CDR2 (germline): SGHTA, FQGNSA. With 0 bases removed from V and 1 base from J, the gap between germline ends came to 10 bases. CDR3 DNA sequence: TGTGCCAGCAGCTTAGCCGGGAGTAATTCCTACGAGCAGTACTTC. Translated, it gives CASSLAGSNSYEQYF.

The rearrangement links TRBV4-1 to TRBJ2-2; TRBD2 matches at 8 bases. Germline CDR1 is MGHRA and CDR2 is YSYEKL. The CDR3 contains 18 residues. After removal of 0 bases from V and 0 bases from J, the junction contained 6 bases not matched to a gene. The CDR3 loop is CASSQDSLTSANTGELFF. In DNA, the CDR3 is TGCGCCAGCAGCCAAGATTCCCTGACTAGCGCGAACACCGGGGAGCTGTTTTTT.

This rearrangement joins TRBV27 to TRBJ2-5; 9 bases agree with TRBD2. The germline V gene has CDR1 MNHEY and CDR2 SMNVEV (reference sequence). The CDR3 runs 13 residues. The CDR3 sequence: CAHRRLAAETQYF. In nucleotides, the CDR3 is TGTGCTCACCGGAGACTAGCGGCGGAGACCCAGTACTTC.

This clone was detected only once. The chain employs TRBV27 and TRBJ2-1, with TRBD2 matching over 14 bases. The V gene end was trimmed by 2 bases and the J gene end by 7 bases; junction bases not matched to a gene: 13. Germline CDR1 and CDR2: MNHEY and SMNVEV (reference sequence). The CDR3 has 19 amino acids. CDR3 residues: CASSLRGQTSGRAMNEQFF. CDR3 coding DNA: TGTGCCAGCAGTTTAAGGGGGCAGACTAGCGGGAGGGCCATGAATGAGCAGTTCTTC.

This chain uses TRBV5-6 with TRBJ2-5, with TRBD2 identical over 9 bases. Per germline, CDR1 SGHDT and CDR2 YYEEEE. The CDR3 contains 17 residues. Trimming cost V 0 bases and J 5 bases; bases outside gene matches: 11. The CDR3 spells CASSLDGGRAPRETQYF. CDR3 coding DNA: TGTGCCAGCAGCTTGGACGGCGGGAGGGCTCCACGGGAGACCCAGTACTTC.

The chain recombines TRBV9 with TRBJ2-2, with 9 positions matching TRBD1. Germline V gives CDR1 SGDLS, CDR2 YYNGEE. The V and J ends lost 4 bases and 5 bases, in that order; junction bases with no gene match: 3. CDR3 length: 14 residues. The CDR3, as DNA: TGTGCCAGCAGCCGGACAGGGGATACCGGGGAGCTGTTTTTT. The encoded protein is CASSRTGDTGELFF.

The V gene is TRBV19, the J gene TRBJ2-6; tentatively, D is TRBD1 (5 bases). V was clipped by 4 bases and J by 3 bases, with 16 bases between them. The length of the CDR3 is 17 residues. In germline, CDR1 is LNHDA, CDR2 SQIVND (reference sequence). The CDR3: CASSKTVPVFGANVLTF. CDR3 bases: TGTGCCAGTAGTAAGACAGTTCCGGTCTTTGGGGCCAACGTCCTGACTTTC. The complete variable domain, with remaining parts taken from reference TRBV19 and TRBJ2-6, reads DGGITQSPKYLFRKEGQNVTLSCEQNLNHDAMYWYRQDPGQGLRLIYYSQIVNDFQKGDIAEGYSVSREKKESFPLTVTSAQKNPTAFYLCASSKTVPVFGANVLTFGAGSRLTVL.

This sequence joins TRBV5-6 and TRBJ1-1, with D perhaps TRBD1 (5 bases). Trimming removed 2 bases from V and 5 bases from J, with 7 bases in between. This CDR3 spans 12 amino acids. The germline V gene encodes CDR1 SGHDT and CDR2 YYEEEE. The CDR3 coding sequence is TGTGCCAGCAGCTTCCGGGGGACTGAAGCTTTCTTT. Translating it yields CASSFRGTEAFF.

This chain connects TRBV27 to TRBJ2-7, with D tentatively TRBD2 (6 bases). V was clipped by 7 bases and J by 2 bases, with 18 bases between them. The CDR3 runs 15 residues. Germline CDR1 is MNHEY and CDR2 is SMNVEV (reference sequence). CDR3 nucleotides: TGTGCCAGCACCTTACTTAGCGGAGTACCCTACGAGCAGTACTTC. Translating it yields CASTLLSGVPYEQYF.

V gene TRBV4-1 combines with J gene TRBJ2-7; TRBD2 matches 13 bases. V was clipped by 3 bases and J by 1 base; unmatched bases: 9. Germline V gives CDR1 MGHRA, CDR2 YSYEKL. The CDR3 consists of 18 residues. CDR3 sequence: CASSHQGGTSGASYEQYF. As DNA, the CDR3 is TGCGCCAGCAGCCACCAGGGGGGGACTAGCGGGGCATCCTACGAGCAGTACTTC.

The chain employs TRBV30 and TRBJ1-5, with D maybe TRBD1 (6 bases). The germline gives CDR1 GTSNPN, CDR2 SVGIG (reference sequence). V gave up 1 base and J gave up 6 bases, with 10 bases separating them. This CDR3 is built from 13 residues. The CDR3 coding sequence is TGTGCCTGGAGTGGTGTAGGGGGTCAGCCCCAGCATTTT. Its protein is CAWSGVGGQPQHF. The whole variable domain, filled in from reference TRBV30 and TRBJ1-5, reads SQTIHQWPATLVQPVGSPLSLECTVEGTSNPNLYWYRQAAGRGLQLLFYSVGIGQISSEVPQNLSASRPQDRQFILSSKKLLLSDSGFYLCAWSGVGGQPQHFGDGTRLSIL.

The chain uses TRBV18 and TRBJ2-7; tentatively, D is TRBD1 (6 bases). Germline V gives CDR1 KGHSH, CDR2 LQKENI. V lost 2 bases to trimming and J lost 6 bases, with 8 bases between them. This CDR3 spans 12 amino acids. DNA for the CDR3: TGTGCCAGCTCACCAAGGGGGTCCGAGCAGTACTTC. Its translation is CASSPRGSEQYF.

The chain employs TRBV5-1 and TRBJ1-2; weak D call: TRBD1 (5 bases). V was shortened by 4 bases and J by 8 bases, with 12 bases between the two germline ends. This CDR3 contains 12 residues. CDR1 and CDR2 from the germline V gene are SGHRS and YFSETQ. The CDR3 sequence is CASSAYDSGYTF. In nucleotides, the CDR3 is TGCGCCAGCAGCGCCTACGACAGCGGCTACACCTTC.

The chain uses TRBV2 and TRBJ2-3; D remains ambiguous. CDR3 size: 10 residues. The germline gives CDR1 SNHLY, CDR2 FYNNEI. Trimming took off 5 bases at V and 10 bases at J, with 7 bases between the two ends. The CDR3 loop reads CASSISAQYF. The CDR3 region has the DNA TGTGCCAGCAGTATTTCGGCGCAGTATTTT.

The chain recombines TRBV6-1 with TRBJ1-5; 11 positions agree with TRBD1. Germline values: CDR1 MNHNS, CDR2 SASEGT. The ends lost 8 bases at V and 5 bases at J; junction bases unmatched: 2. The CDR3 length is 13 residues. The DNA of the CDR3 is TGTGCCAGCCAGGGACAGGGGGATCAGCCCCAGCATTTT. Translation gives CASQGQGDQPQHF.